These T cell receptor beta chains were read from a single sample in a study of control samples from healthy donors and cancer patients. The table came from immunoSEQ multiplex PCR; TCRdb's copy has only in-frame clones and leaves some out. The sample has about 150,000 clones, about 86% seen once. The source material was blood. These receptors were taken from a man aged 18 to 30 in good health. The CDR3 runs from the conserved cysteine through the conserved F or W. Fields, in order: D gene, V gene, clone size, J gene, CDR3 protein, CDR3 DNA. The D gene is left open where the match is weak. Clone size is not always given. Where it is, it says once, few, many or a class for expanded clones.

-	TRBV5-6	-	TRBJ2-1	CASSLVGGNEQFF	TGTGCCAGCAGCTTGGTGGGGGGCAATGAGCAGTTCTTC
TRBD2	TRBV4-1	-	TRBJ2-7	CASSQGPGGDYEQYF	TGCGCCAGCAGCCAAGGTCCGGGGGGGGACTACGAGCAGTACTTC
-	TRBV28	few	TRBJ1-5	CASSWNGLNQPQHF	TGTGCCAGCAGTTGGAACGGACTCAATCAGCCCCAGCATTTT
-	TRBV7-2	-	TRBJ2-1	CASSLAPLSQVRGEQFF	TGTGCCAGCAGCTTAGCCCCCCTTAGTCAGGTCCGAGGGGAGCAGTTCTTC
-	TRBV30	-	TRBJ2-7	CAWSVTRYEQYF	TGTGCCTGGAGTGTAACCCGCTACGAGCAGTACTTC
-	TRBV5-1	-	TRBJ2-5	CASSLVGETQYF	TGCGCCAGCAGCTTGGTCGGAGAGACCCAGTACTTC
TRBD1	TRBV29-1	-	TRBJ1-5	CSVADRVNQPQHF	TGCAGCGTCGCCGACAGGGTGAATCAGCCCCAGCATTTT
-	TRBV5-4	-	TRBJ1-5	CASSRPPAGSNQPQHF	TGTGCCAGCAGCCGCCCCCCGGCAGGTAGCAATCAGCCCCAGCATTTT
-	TRBV5-1	-	TRBJ2-5	CASSSEAGRETQYF	TGCGCCAGCAGCTCTGAGGCGGGGAGGGAGACCCAGTACTTC
TRBD1	TRBV25-1	once	TRBJ2-7	CASSPQWGTGGSEQYF	TGTGCCAGCAGCCCTCAGTGGGGGACAGGGGGCTCCGAGCAGTACTTC
-	TRBV12-3/TRBV12-4	-	TRBJ2-3	CASSLSAPDTQYF	TGTGCCAGCAGTTTATCAGCCCCAGATACGCAGTATTTT
TRBD1	TRBV28	-	TRBJ1-5	CASRGEDRGQPQHF	TGTGCCAGCAGGGGGGAGGACAGGGGCCAGCCCCAGCATTTT
-	TRBV7-8	-	TRBJ2-1	CASSYSGVYNEQFF	TGTGCCAGCAGCTACTCCGGGGTGTACAATGAGCAGTTCTTC
-	TRBV25-1	once	TRBJ2-7	CASSEGGPPYEQYF	TGTGCCAGCAGTGAAGGGGGTCCCCCCTACGAGCAGTACTTC
-	TRBV7-2	-	TRBJ2-1	CASSFLGRNEQFF	TGTGCCAGCAGCTTTCTGGGGCGTAATGAGCAGTTCTTC
TRBD1	TRBV3-1/TRBV3-2	-	TRBJ1-2	CASSQVVAGGSGYTF	TGTGCCAGCAGCCAAGTTGTGGCAGGGGGCAGTGGCTACACCTTC
-	TRBV7-2	-	TRBJ1-2	CASRPTGISGYTF	TGTGCCAGCAGACCCACAGGTATAAGCGGCTACACCTTC
-	TRBV6-5	-	TRBJ1-6	CASSYVKGPGSPLHF	TGTGCCAGCAGTTACGTGAAGGGCCCAGGATCACCCCTCCACTTT
-	TRBV7-9	-	TRBJ1-6	CASSLGDNNSPLHF	TGTGCCAGCAGCTTAGGGGACAATAATTCACCCCTCCACTTT
TRBD1	TRBV29-1	few	TRBJ1-2	CSVEDRGQGVLWGYGYTF	TGCAGCGTTGAAGATAGGGGACAGGGGGTTCTGTGGGGCTATGGCTACACCTTC
-	TRBV9	-	TRBJ1-1	CASSIRVRDEAFF	TGTGCCAGCAGCATCCGGGTGAGGGATGAAGCTTTCTTT
-	TRBV19	-	TRBJ2-7	CASSERAEQYF	TGTGCCAGTAGTGAGAGGGCAGAGCAGTACTTC
-	TRBV27	-	TRBJ1-1	CASSNARGAEAFF	TGTGCCAGCAGTAACGCCCGGGGGGCTGAAGCTTTCTTT
-	TRBV5-5	once	TRBJ2-1	CASSSGVGAYNEQFF	TGTGCCAGCAGCTCCGGGGTGGGGGCGTACAATGAGCAGTTCTTC
-	TRBV5-8	-	TRBJ2-6	CASSLGDGGANVLTF	TGTGCCAGCAGCTTGGGGGATGGTGGGGCCAACGTCCTGACTTTC
-	TRBV7-6	-	TRBJ2-1	CASSLGQTFFQYNEQFF	TGTGCCAGCAGCTTAGGGCAGACTTTTTTCCAGTACAATGAGCAGTTCTTC
TRBD1	TRBV4-3	-	TRBJ1-6	CASSQAQPDRDSPLHF	TGCGCCAGCAGCCAAGCTCAACCGGACAGGGATTCACCCCTCCACTTT
-	TRBV6-6	-	TRBJ1-1	CASSYSQTTEAFF	TGTGCCAGCAGTTACTCGCAAACCACTGAAGCTTTCTTT
-	TRBV6-2/TRBV6-3	-	TRBJ2-7	CASFYSGQTSRREQYF	TGTGCCAGCTTTTACTCCGGACAGACCTCTAGAAGAGAGCAGTACTTC
TRBD1	TRBV7-2	-	TRBJ1-4	CASSLSRGDEKLFF	TGTGCCAGCAGCTTAAGCAGGGGGGATGAAAAACTGTTTTTT
-	TRBV6-2/TRBV6-3	once	TRBJ1-1	CASSYAGRAGPAFF	TGTGCCAGCAGTTACGCCGGGAGGGCAGGGCCGGCTTTCTTT
-	TRBV5-8	-	TRBJ2-1	CASSLEGSYNEQFF	TGTGCCAGCAGCTTAGAAGGTTCCTACAATGAGCAGTTCTTC
-	TRBV30	-	TRBJ1-6	CAWSQRGNSPLHF	TGTGCCTGGAGTCAGAGGGGCAATTCACCCCTCCACTTT
-	TRBV7-2	-	TRBJ2-7	CASSTLLYEQYF	TGTGCCAGCAGCACCCTCCTGTACGAGCAGTACTTC
TRBD2	TRBV27	-	TRBJ2-3	CASSLLAGGDTQYF	TGTGCCAGCAGTCTCCTAGCGGGGGGAGATACGCAGTATTTT
-	TRBV9	-	TRBJ2-3	CASSVNFRTDTQYF	TGTGCCAGCAGCGTAAACTTCCGCACAGATACGCAGTATTTT
TRBD2	TRBV11-2	few	TRBJ2-5	CASSRSGGVGETQYF	TGTGCCAGCAGCCGTAGCGGGGGGGTAGGGGAGACCCAGTACTTC
-	TRBV7-9	few	TRBJ1-1	CASSFGRGDTEAFF	TGTGCCAGCAGCTTTGGTAGAGGTGACACTGAAGCTTTCTTT
-	TRBV30	-	TRBJ1-5	CAWSVGLPNQPQHF	TGTGCCTGGAGTGTAGGGCTGCCCAATCAGCCCCAGCATTTT
-	TRBV27	once	TRBJ2-7	CASRPTGGYSYEQYF	TGTGCCAGCAGGCCGACGGGCGGGTACTCCTACGAGCAGTACTTC
-	TRBV18	-	TRBJ1-4	CASSPTGLVNEKLFF	TGTGCCAGCTCACCAACAGGTCTTGTTAATGAAAAACTGTTTTTT
-	TRBV5-1	-	TRBJ2-7	CASRGGIGSYEQYF	TGCGCCAGTCGAGGGGGGATTGGATCCTACGAGCAGTACTTC
TRBD2	TRBV7-2	once	TRBJ2-3	CASSTTSGGLDTQYF	TGTGCCAGCAGCACGACTAGCGGGGGGTTAGATACGCAGTATTTT
-	TRBV28	-	TRBJ1-2	CASSPPRGTAYGYTF	TGTGCCAGCAGCCCTCCGCGGGGGACGGCCTATGGCTACACCTTC
TRBD1	TRBV19	once	TRBJ1-5	CASSHGTVNQPQHF	TGTGCCAGTAGCCACGGGACAGTCAATCAGCCCCAGCATTTT
-	TRBV6-5	-	TRBJ1-2	CASSRVSGGHGYTF	TGTGCCAGCAGCCGCGTTTCGGGGGGTCATGGCTACACCTTC
-	TRBV15	-	TRBJ1-6	CATSRDADNSPLHF	TGTGCCACCAGCAGGGACGCCGATAATTCACCCCTCCACTTT
-	TRBV20-1	-	TRBJ2-7	CSARGRGEQYF	TGCAGTGCTAGAGGTAGGGGCGAGCAGTACTTC
TRBD1	TRBV6-1	-	TRBJ2-1	CASSEALNRDRDNEQFF	TGTGCCAGCAGTGAAGCGCTAAACCGTGACAGGGACAATGAGCAGTTCTTC
TRBD1	TRBV3-1/TRBV3-2	-	TRBJ1-1	CASSRGDRGPWMNTEAFF	TGTGCCAGCAGCCGGGGGGACAGGGGGCCGTGGATGAACACTGAAGCTTTCTTT
-	TRBV20-1	-	TRBJ1-5	CSASLMGGGYSNQPQHF	TGCAGTGCTAGTCTCATGGGTGGGGGGTATAGCAATCAGCCCCAGCATTTT
-	TRBV28	-	TRBJ2-7	CASSPTATYEQYF	TGTGCCAGCAGTCCGACAGCTACCTACGAGCAGTACTTC
TRBD2	TRBV28	-	TRBJ2-1	CASSFSGGSYNEQFF	TGTGCCAGCAGTTTTAGCGGGGGGTCTTACAATGAGCAGTTCTTC